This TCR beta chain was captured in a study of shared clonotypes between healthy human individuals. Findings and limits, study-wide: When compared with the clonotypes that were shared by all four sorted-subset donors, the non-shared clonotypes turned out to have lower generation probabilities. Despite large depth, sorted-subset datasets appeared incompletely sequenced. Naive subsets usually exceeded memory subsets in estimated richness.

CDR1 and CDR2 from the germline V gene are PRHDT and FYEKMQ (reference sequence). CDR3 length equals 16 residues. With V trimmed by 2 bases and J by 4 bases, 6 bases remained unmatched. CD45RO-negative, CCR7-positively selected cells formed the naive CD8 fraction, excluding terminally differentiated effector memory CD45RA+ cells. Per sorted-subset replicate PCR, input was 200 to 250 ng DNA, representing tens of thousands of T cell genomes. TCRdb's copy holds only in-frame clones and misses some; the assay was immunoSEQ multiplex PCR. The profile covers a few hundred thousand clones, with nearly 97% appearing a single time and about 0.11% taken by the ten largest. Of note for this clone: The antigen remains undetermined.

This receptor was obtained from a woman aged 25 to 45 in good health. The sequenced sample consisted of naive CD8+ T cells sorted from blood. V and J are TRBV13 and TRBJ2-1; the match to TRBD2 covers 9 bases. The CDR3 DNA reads TGTGCCAGCAGCTTAAGCCTAGCGGGATTTTACAATGAGCAGTTCTTC. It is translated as CASSLSLAGFYNEQFF.